Given below is one T cell receptor (beta chain) in context. Its antigen is still unknown. This sample is part of a study of graft-versus-host responses after intestinal transplantation. Study overall: As for transplant type, recipients had multivisceral, liver-intestinal, or isolated intestinal grafts. Anti-thymocyte globulin induction, then tacrolimus and steroids for around 3 years, went to all recipients. Study results and caveats: The marrow of recipients harbored GvH clones, and ileum or blood showed some of them first. In patients with graft-donor T cell macrochimerism, allograft graft-versus-host to host-versus-graft clonal ratios were high.

Libraries were prepared by immunoSEQ multiplex PCR; TCRdb keeps only in-frame clonotypes and omits some of them. The data contain tens of thousands of clones, about 90% of them singletons. The germline V gene has CDR1 KGHSH and CDR2 LQKENI. V lost 5 bases to trimming and J lost 2 bases, with 9 bases between them. CDR3 length equals 13 residues. Here the sequenced sample was PBMCs, taken about 330 days after intestinal transplant. The receptor's source is a human patient who received an intestinal transplant, so some T cells may come from the graft donor. This chain links TRBV18 with TRBJ1-1; perhaps TRBD1 as D (6 bases). Here the CDR3 DNA reads TGTGCCAGCTCAACGGACAGAAACACTGAAGCTTTCTTT. Amino acid sequence: CASSTDRNTEAFF.